This T cell receptor (beta chain) stems from a study of cytomegalovirus exposure and HLA in healthy donors (dated by TCRdb to about 2017). About the study as a whole: The 650 to 800 repertoires of the first cohort and the roughly 120 validation repertoires were produced on the same platform, according to a later analysis. The study aimed to test whether cataloging public T cell receptors could reveal signatures of past pathogen exposure. A separate validation cohort of approximately 120 different subjects was used in addition to the approximately 640-subject first cohort. To predict cytomegalovirus infection status, the study brought together high-throughput TCR immunosequencing, statistical association of individual TCRs with disease status, and machine learning. Results the study describes overall, beyond this receptor: In a later analysis, TCRs clustered in the first cohort were found to also tend to co-occur in the 130 or so validation repertoires, with around 94% of cluster scores above 0. In vitro tests confirmed that a few of the cytomegalovirus-associated TCR beta chains recognize cytomegalovirus antigens. In the study, some 160 TCR beta chains were listed as associated with cytomegalovirus. The validation cohort had no HLA typing available for a later analysis, so co-occurrence within that cohort was assessed over all 120 repertoires. In both the original and validation cohorts, the classifier was reported to diagnose cytomegalovirus status with high specificity and sensitivity. Across donors, most TCR sequences were observed very rarely, whereas some public TCRs were present in many individuals. The authors suggested that the approach could potentially be extended to other disease states and immunological phenotypes.

The donors belonged to the validation cohort of 120 subjects, which was separate from the 666-subject first cohort. From a lookup of the germline V gene, CDR1 and CDR2 are SQVTM and ANQGSEA. The CDR3 covers 14 residues, taking in both the cysteine and the phenylalanine. Just CDR3 DNA is preserved here, 42 bases in frame from base 1. Trimmed from V: 7 bases; trimmed from J: 2 bases; junction bases lacking a gene match: 4. Details on this clone: The antigen it binds to is not known. Qualities for individual bases were not recorded, and no much larger clone is one base off.

Library generation was performed with the immunoSEQ multiplex PCR assay. On the authors' methods: To diagnose cytomegalovirus status from the catalog of TCR beta chain sequences, a statistical classification framework was built. Here the immuneACCESS table is served through TCRdb, limited to in-frame sequences with V and J called. Missing clones are a known gap in these copies; in checked studies unresolved V genes cover under half, and the rest lacks a known reason. V, J and clone size were drawn from that table, and D and trimming were deduced from the DNA. The sample includes around 250,000 clones, with almost 90% observed a single time. The ten largest clones represent 0.37% of the sample.

Recombination connected TRBV29-1 to TRBJ2-2, with 10 bases matching TRBD1. The sample was PBMCs. The receptor was derived from a young woman in good health and CMV-seronegative. The DNA is TGCAGCGGCGGACAGGGGGGAAACACCGGGGAGCTGTTTTTT. Its translation reads: CSGGQGGNTGELFF.